The rows below give T cell receptor beta chains drawn from one sample of a study of T-cell memory formation after mild COVID-19. MiXCR, run by TCRdb on the 5' RACE reads, gives a single entry per CDR3 protein. The profile covers 350,000 to 500,000 distinct CDR3 sequences, with around 19% appearing a single time and roughly 8% taken by the ten largest. Sequencing was done on a sample of PBMCs or a T cell subset sorted from them (not recorded which). Every receptor here comes from an adult woman who had mild COVID-19 (a few samples of this study predate the infection). Cell type and time point are not known. Each CDR3 is given with its conserved first and last residue. Fields, in order: V gene, D gene, J gene, clone size, CDR3 protein, CDR3 DNA. The D gene is left open where the match is weak. Clone size, where shown, is once, few, many, or a class for clones that have expanded.

V gene: TRBV7-8; D gene: NA; J gene: TRBJ1-2; clone size: NA; CDR3 protein: CASSLVRVASGYTF; CDR3 DNA: TGTGCCAGCAGCTTAGTACGAGTGGCGTCTGGCTACACCTTC
V gene: TRBV10-3; D gene: NA; J gene: TRBJ2-7; clone size: few; CDR3 protein: CAISEDREAYEQYF; CDR3 DNA: TGTGCCATCAGTGAGGACAGGGAGGCCTACGAGCAGTACTTC
V gene: TRBV24-1; D gene: TRBD1; J gene: TRBJ1-5; clone size: NA; CDR3 protein: CATSDRTGNNQPQHF; CDR3 DNA: TGTGCCACCAGTGACCGGACAGGTAACAATCAGCCCCAGCATTTT
V gene: TRBV25-1; D gene: NA; J gene: TRBJ1-4; clone size: NA; CDR3 protein: CASSDYIRGEKLFF; CDR3 DNA: TGTGCCAGCAGTGACTACATCCGGGGTGAAAAACTGTTTTTT
V gene: TRBV11-3; D gene: TRBD2; J gene: TRBJ2-5; clone size: NA; CDR3 protein: CASSLVLASGFQETQYF; CDR3 DNA: TGTGCCAGCAGCTTAGTGTTGGCTAGCGGGTTCCAAGAGACCCAGTACTTC
V gene: TRBV2; D gene: NA; J gene: TRBJ1-1; clone size: many; CDR3 protein: CASAGNEDTEAFF; CDR3 DNA: TGTGCCAGCGCAGGGAATGAGGACACTGAAGCTTTCTTT
V gene: TRBV7-7; D gene: NA; J gene: TRBJ2-2; clone size: NA; CDR3 protein: CASSSGSAELFF; CDR3 DNA: TGTGCTAGCAGCTCAGGGTCGGCGGAGCTGTTTTTT
V gene: TRBV5-1; D gene: TRBD2; J gene: TRBJ2-1; clone size: many; CDR3 protein: CASSLGPSGRTYNEQFF; CDR3 DNA: TGCGCCAGCAGCTTGGGACCAAGCGGGAGGACGTACAATGAGCAGTTCTTC
V gene: TRBV5-1; D gene: TRBD2; J gene: TRBJ2-1; clone size: few; CDR3 protein: CASSPGTSGNLGYNEQFF; CDR3 DNA: TGCGCCAGCAGTCCCGGGACTAGCGGAAATTTAGGGTACAATGAGCAGTTCTTC
V gene: TRBV11-1; D gene: TRBD2; J gene: TRBJ2-1; clone size: few; CDR3 protein: CASCFSGGPYEQFF; CDR3 DNA: TGTGCCAGCTGCTTCAGCGGGGGGCCCTATGAGCAGTTCTTC
V gene: TRBV29-1; D gene: NA; J gene: TRBJ1-3; clone size: few; CDR3 protein: CSVWTPSGNTIYF; CDR3 DNA: TGCAGCGTTTGGACCCCCTCTGGAAACACCATATATTTT
V gene: TRBV29-1; D gene: TRBD1; J gene: TRBJ2-2; clone size: few; CDR3 protein: CSVGRQGSGELFF; CDR3 DNA: TGCAGCGTAGGGAGACAGGGGTCCGGGGAGCTGTTTTTT
V gene: TRBV2; D gene: NA; J gene: TRBJ1-2; clone size: few; CDR3 protein: CATLTGWGVYGYTF; CDR3 DNA: TGTGCCACCCTAACGGGGTGGGGTGTCTATGGCTACACCTTC
V gene: TRBV29-1; D gene: NA; J gene: TRBJ2-3; clone size: few; CDR3 protein: CSVDQGADTQYF; CDR3 DNA: TGCAGCGTTGATCAGGGTGCAGATACGCAGTATTTT
V gene: TRBV7-9; D gene: NA; J gene: TRBJ1-6; clone size: NA; CDR3 protein: CASSYRSSYNSPLHF; CDR3 DNA: TGTGCCAGCAGCTACAGAAGCTCCTATAATTCACCCCTCCACTTT
V gene: TRBV29-1; D gene: NA; J gene: TRBJ1-2; clone size: few; CDR3 protein: CSVVGGSGNYGYTF; CDR3 DNA: TGCAGCGTTGTGGGGGGCAGCGGTAACTATGGCTACACCTTC
V gene: TRBV2; D gene: TRBD1; J gene: TRBJ2-2; clone size: NA; CDR3 protein: CAGGQENTGELFF; CDR3 DNA: TGTGCCGGGGGACAGGAGAACACCGGGGAGCTGTTTTTT
V gene: TRBV7-9; D gene: NA; J gene: TRBJ2-2; clone size: few; CDR3 protein: CASSPRYTGELFF; CDR3 DNA: TGTGCCAGCAGCCCACGATACACCGGGGAGCTGTTTTTT
V gene: TRBV5-1; D gene: NA; J gene: TRBJ1-2; clone size: NA; CDR3 protein: CASSLAGNRVYGYTF; CDR3 DNA: TGCGCCAGCAGCTTGGCCGGTAACAGGGTATATGGCTACACCTTC
V gene: TRBV3-1; D gene: NA; J gene: TRBJ2-1; clone size: few; CDR3 protein: CASSQARIGQFF; CDR3 DNA: TGTGCCAGCAGCCAAGCACGCATTGGGCAGTTCTTC
V gene: TRBV18; D gene: NA; J gene: TRBJ2-5; clone size: NA; CDR3 protein: CASSPPRQAVQETQYF; CDR3 DNA: TGTGCCAGCTCACCCCCGAGGCAGGCAGTACAAGAGACCCAGTACTTC
V gene: TRBV5-8; D gene: TRBD2; J gene: TRBJ2-3; clone size: few; CDR3 protein: CASSPGTSGGGTDTQYF; CDR3 DNA: TGTGCCAGCAGCCCGGGGACTAGCGGGGGAGGCACAGATACGCAGTATTTT
V gene: TRBV25-1; D gene: NA; J gene: TRBJ1-6; clone size: NA; CDR3 protein: CASSGAQDNSPLHF; CDR3 DNA: TGTGCCAGCAGTGGTGCCCAGGATAATTCACCCCTCCACTTT
V gene: TRBV7-9; D gene: NA; J gene: TRBJ2-3; clone size: NA; CDR3 protein: CASSLSLGDTQYF; CDR3 DNA: TGTGCCAGCAGCTTATCCCTTGGAGATACGCAGTATTTT
V gene: TRBV7-9; D gene: NA; J gene: TRBJ2-5; clone size: few; CDR3 protein: CASSSSFHLPNQETQYF; CDR3 DNA: TGTGCCAGCAGCTCCTCATTCCACCTTCCGAACCAAGAGACCCAGTACTTC
V gene: TRBV7-8; D gene: NA; J gene: TRBJ2-7; clone size: NA; CDR3 protein: CASSLKSSYEQYF; CDR3 DNA: TGTGCCAGCAGCTTGAAGAGCTCCTACGAGCAGTACTTC
V gene: TRBV6-1; D gene: NA; J gene: TRBJ2-4; clone size: few; CDR3 protein: CASSDTSVVLENIQYF; CDR3 DNA: TGTGCCAGCAGTGATACCTCAGTAGTCCTAGAAAACATTCAGTACTTC
V gene: TRBV20-1; D gene: TRBD1; J gene: TRBJ2-5; clone size: NA; CDR3 protein: CSARPYLTGLKETQYF; CDR3 DNA: TGCAGTGCGCGTCCGTACCTGACAGGGTTGAAAGAGACCCAGTACTTC
V gene: TRBV3-1; D gene: TRBD1; J gene: TRBJ1-1; clone size: few; CDR3 protein: CASSRKDRGGTEAFF; CDR3 DNA: TGTGCCAGCAGCCGAAAGGACAGGGGTGGGACTGAAGCTTTCTTT
V gene: TRBV9; D gene: TRBD2; J gene: TRBJ2-1; clone size: NA; CDR3 protein: CASSLSGGPNNEQFF; CDR3 DNA: TGTGCCAGCAGCCTTAGCGGGGGGCCCAACAATGAGCAGTTCTTC
V gene: TRBV24-1; D gene: TRBD1; J gene: TRBJ2-7; clone size: few; CDR3 protein: CATSETGAYEQYF; CDR3 DNA: TGTGCCACCAGTGAAACAGGGGCCTACGAGCAGTACTTC
V gene: TRBV6-6; D gene: NA; J gene: TRBJ1-1; clone size: few; CDR3 protein: CASSYSGGGQQAFF; CDR3 DNA: TGTGCCAGCAGTTACTCGGGTGGGGGGCAGCAAGCTTTCTTT
V gene: TRBV6-5; D gene: TRBD2; J gene: TRBJ2-7; clone size: NA; CDR3 protein: CASRLSAGGYEQYF; CDR3 DNA: TGTGCCAGCAGGCTATCCGCGGGGGGGTACGAGCAGTACTTC
V gene: TRBV7-6; D gene: NA; J gene: TRBJ2-2; clone size: NA; CDR3 protein: CASSQTPLFTGELFF; CDR3 DNA: TGTGCCAGCAGCCAAACCCCCCTATTCACCGGGGAGCTGTTTTTT
V gene: TRBV20-1; D gene: TRBD2; J gene: TRBJ2-1; clone size: many; CDR3 protein: CSARDQREGYNEQFF; CDR3 DNA: TGCAGTGCTAGAGATCAGCGGGAGGGCTACAATGAGCAGTTCTTC
V gene: TRBV13; D gene: TRBD2; J gene: TRBJ2-7; clone size: NA; CDR3 protein: CASSFSGAYYEQYF; CDR3 DNA: TGTGCCAGCAGCTTTAGCGGGGCCTACTACGAGCAGTACTTC
V gene: TRBV14; D gene: TRBD1; J gene: TRBJ2-7; clone size: few; CDR3 protein: CASSHLSRTGGYEQYF; CDR3 DNA: TGTGCCAGCAGCCATCTTTCTCGGACAGGGGGATACGAGCAGTACTTC
V gene: TRBV20-1; D gene: NA; J gene: TRBJ1-1; clone size: NA; CDR3 protein: CSAREDPRVTEAFF; CDR3 DNA: TGCAGTGCTAGAGAGGACCCAAGGGTCACTGAAGCTTTCTTT
V gene: TRBV7-8; D gene: TRBD2; J gene: TRBJ2-1; clone size: few; CDR3 protein: CASTRGGPGNEQFF; CDR3 DNA: TGTGCCAGCACCCGCGGGGGGCCTGGGAATGAGCAGTTCTTC
V gene: TRBV30; D gene: NA; J gene: TRBJ2-2; clone size: NA; CDR3 protein: CAWKGGGELFF; CDR3 DNA: TGTGCCTGGAAGGGTGGCGGGGAGCTGTTTTTT
V gene: TRBV30; D gene: NA; J gene: TRBJ2-6; clone size: NA; CDR3 protein: CAWSAERAGANVLTF; CDR3 DNA: TGTGCCTGGAGTGCAGAGAGGGCTGGGGCCAACGTCCTGACTTTC
V gene: TRBV20-1; D gene: NA; J gene: TRBJ2-1; clone size: NA; CDR3 protein: CSVWGDEQFF; CDR3 DNA: TGCAGTGTTTGGGGGGATGAGCAGTTCTTC
V gene: TRBV5-1; D gene: NA; J gene: TRBJ1-2; clone size: few; CDR3 protein: CASSLVESYGYTF; CDR3 DNA: TGCGCCAGCAGCTTGGTGGAGAGCTATGGCTACACCTTC
V gene: TRBV20-1; D gene: TRBD1; J gene: TRBJ1-4; clone size: NA; CDR3 protein: CSALVRTGLNEKLFF; CDR3 DNA: TGCAGTGCTCTCGTCCGGACAGGCTTGAATGAAAAACTGTTTTTT
V gene: TRBV5-1; D gene: TRBD2; J gene: TRBJ2-1; clone size: NA; CDR3 protein: CASSLMSAGEQFF; CDR3 DNA: TGCGCCAGCAGCTTGATGTCAGCGGGAGAGCAGTTCTTC
V gene: TRBV9; D gene: TRBD1; J gene: TRBJ1-2; clone size: NA; CDR3 protein: CASSGPGQANYGYTF; CDR3 DNA: TGTGCCAGCAGCGGACCGGGACAGGCCAACTATGGCTACACCTTC
V gene: TRBV30; D gene: TRBD2; J gene: TRBJ2-1; clone size: NA; CDR3 protein: CAWEGLAGGNEQFF; CDR3 DNA: TGTGCCTGGGAAGGACTAGCGGGAGGGAATGAGCAGTTCTTC
V gene: TRBV20-1; D gene: NA; J gene: TRBJ1-5; clone size: few; CDR3 protein: CSASPLGRNNQPQHF; CDR3 DNA: TGCAGTGCTAGTCCCCTCGGACGGAACAATCAGCCCCAGCATTTT
V gene: TRBV7-9; D gene: NA; J gene: TRBJ1-1; clone size: few; CDR3 protein: CASSLPGGIVTEAFF; CDR3 DNA: TGTGCCAGCAGCCTACCAGGTGGTATCGTAACTGAAGCCTTCTTT
V gene: TRBV7-3; D gene: TRBD2; J gene: TRBJ2-3; clone size: NA; CDR3 protein: CASSQGTSRGTDTQYF; CDR3 DNA: TGTGCCAGCAGCCAGGGGACTAGCAGAGGCACAGATACGCAGTATTTT
V gene: TRBV5-1; D gene: TRBD1; J gene: TRBJ1-2; clone size: few; CDR3 protein: CASSFGTDNYGYTF; CDR3 DNA: TGCGCCAGCAGCTTTGGGACAGATAACTATGGCTACACCTTC
V gene: TRBV2; D gene: NA; J gene: TRBJ2-3; clone size: NA; CDR3 protein: CASSEEEGEADTQYF; CDR3 DNA: TGTGCCAGCAGTGAAGAGGAGGGGGAAGCAGATACGCAGTATTTT
V gene: TRBV7-2; D gene: TRBD1; J gene: TRBJ2-7; clone size: NA; CDR3 protein: CASSEPVTGASYEQYF; CDR3 DNA: TGTGCCAGCAGCGAACCCGTGACAGGGGCGTCCTACGAGCAGTACTTC
V gene: TRBV12-3/TRBV12-4; D gene: NA; J gene: TRBJ1-5; clone size: few; CDR3 protein: CASSYGSQPQHF; CDR3 DNA: TGTGCCAGCAGCTACGGATCTCAGCCCCAGCATTTT
V gene: TRBV18; D gene: NA; J gene: TRBJ1-2; clone size: NA; CDR3 protein: CASSPPEGGYTF; CDR3 DNA: TGTGCCAGCTCACCCCCAGAGGGTGGCTACACCTTC
V gene: TRBV12-3/TRBV12-4; D gene: NA; J gene: TRBJ1-5; clone size: NA; CDR3 protein: CASSFQGVDQPQHF; CDR3 DNA: TGTGCCAGCAGTTTCCAAGGGGTGGATCAGCCCCAGCATTTT
V gene: TRBV4-2; D gene: NA; J gene: TRBJ2-7; clone size: few; CDR3 protein: CASSHRPGDEQYF; CDR3 DNA: TGTGCCAGCAGCCACCGGCCCGGGGACGAGCAGTACTTC
V gene: TRBV25-1; D gene: NA; J gene: TRBJ1-2; clone size: NA; CDR3 protein: CASSESLGYTF; CDR3 DNA: TGTGCCAGCAGTGAATCCCTGGGCTACACCTTC
V gene: TRBV24-1; D gene: NA; J gene: TRBJ2-1; clone size: few; CDR3 protein: CATSDRDKLQNEQFF; CDR3 DNA: TGTGCCACCAGTGATCGGGACAAGCTTCAGAATGAGCAGTTCTTC
V gene: TRBV5-1; D gene: NA; J gene: TRBJ2-3; clone size: few; CDR3 protein: CASSLGPGDTQYF; CDR3 DNA: TGCGCCAGCAGCTTGGGCCCTGGAGATACGCAGTATTTT